What follows are 23 T cell receptor beta chains derived from one specimen sequenced in a study of molecular identifiers for immune sequencing clone quantification. TCRdb re-called the PCR reads with MiXCR, one entry per CDR3 protein. The sample consists of 400,000 to 600,000 distinct CDR3 sequences, around 25% of them appearing once. The specimen was naive CD8+ T cells from blood, with Jurkat cell RNA spiked in. The subset: FACS-sorted CD8+CD4-CCR7+CD45RA+ naive T cells. These receptors all stem from a human donor in good health. Some libraries in this study had Jurkat cell RNA spiked in.

This clonotype occurred a few times. The rearrangement uses TRBV25-1 and TRBJ1-3; unclear D gene. The CDR3 totals 16 residues. Germline V gene sequence: CDR1 MGHDK, CDR2 SYGVNS. V lost 3 bases, J lost 2 bases, and 14 bases lay in between. The CDR3 sequence is CASSDPDRLPGNTIYF. CDR3 in DNA: TGTGCCAGCAGTGACCCGGACCGTTTGCCTGGAAACACCATATATTTT. The whole variable domain, remainder taken from reference TRBV25-1 and TRBJ1-3, is EADIYQTPRYLVIGTGKKITLECSQTMGHDKMYWYQQDPGMELHLIHYSYGVNSTEKGDLSSESTVSRIRTEHFPLTLESARPSHTSQYLCASSDPDRLPGNTIYFGEGSWLTVV.

As concerns this clonotype: This may stem from a read error, because a much larger clone lies one nucleotide away. The genes are TRBV5-4 and TRBJ2-3, with 9 bases matching TRBD2. This CDR3 is built from 14 residues. Germline V lookup: CDR1 SGHNT, CDR2 YYREEE (reference sequence). CDR3 sequence: CVSSYSGGVDTQYF. For the CDR3, the DNA is TGTGTCAGCAGCTATAGCGGGGGTGTCGATACGCAGTATTTT.

This clonotype was counted a few times. The chain employs TRBV24-1 and TRBJ2-1; 7 positions match TRBD2. Germline trimming cut 4 bases from V and 4 bases from J; bases unmatched to any gene: 6. This CDR3 contains 15 residues. Germline-derived CDR1 and CDR2 are KGHDR and SFDVKD. Written as DNA, the CDR3 is TGTGCCACCAGTGAAAGCGGGGCGGGGTACAATGAGCAGTTCTTC. This encodes CATSESGAGYNEQFF.

This clonotype was observed at least ten times. The chain links TRBV9 to TRBJ1-1; D is unclear. The germline V gene has CDR1 SGDLS and CDR2 YYNGEE. Trimming removed 4 bases from V and 6 bases from J, with 13 bases in between. The CDR3 extends over 13 amino acids. CDR3 sequence reads: CASSPFGQAEAFF. CDR3 nucleotide sequence: TGTGCCAGCAGCCCCTTTGGCCAAGCTGAAGCTTTCTTT. Variable domain in full (rest from reference TRBV9 and TRBJ1-1): DSGVTQTPKHLITATGQRVTLRCSPRSGDLSVYWYQQSLDQGLQFLIQYYNGEERAKGNILERFSAQQFPDLHSELNLSSLELGDSALYFCASSPFGQAEAFFGQGTRLTVV.

This clonotype has at least ten counts. J is TRBJ1-5 and V is TRBV12-3 or TRBV12-4; D gene unclear. The CDR3 covers 15 residues. The V and J ends lost 6 bases and 4 bases respectively, with 16 bases between them. CDR3 amino acids: CASSPSVPANQPQHF. CDR3 DNA: TGTGCCAGCAGCCCTTCAGTCCCCGCTAATCAGCCCCAGCATTTT.

Comments on this clonotype: This may come from a read error, since a much larger clone is one base off. This chain uses TRBV4-3 with TRBJ1-1, with TRBD1 identical over 7 bases. Germline-derived CDR1 and CDR2 are LGHNA and YSLEER. The length of the CDR3 is 17 residues. CDR3 sequence reads: CAGSQDLSGGLNTEAFF. The CDR3 nucleotides are TGCGCCGGCAGCCAAGATTTGTCAGGGGGATTGAACACTGAAGCTTTCTTT.

CDR3 region: CASSQTGTGAYEQYF. CDR3 nucleotide sequence: TGCGCCAGCAGCCAAACCGGAACAGGAGCCTACGAGCAGTACTTC. The gene calls are TRBV4-1 and TRBJ2-7, with D tentatively TRBD1 (5 bases). Germline V CDR1 and CDR2: MGHRA, YSYEKL. The CDR3 totals 15 residues. V lost 2 bases to trimming and J lost 2 bases, with 13 bases between them.

This rearrangement joins TRBV3-2 to TRBJ1-5; the D call of TRBD1 is as the table states it, not checked on the DNA. TRBV3-2 is classified as a pseudogene. The CDR3 loop spans 20 amino acids. CDR3 nucleotide sequence: TGTGCCAGCAGCCCGAGGGACAGACCCCAGACAACTAAATTCAATCAGCCCCAGCATTTT. Protein: CASSPRDRPQTTKFNQPQHF.

The chain employs TRBV29-1 and TRBJ1-1; D is perhaps TRBD1 (5 bases). CDR1 and CDR2 (germline): SQVTM, ANQGSEA. V was cut by 6 bases and J by 1 base, with 12 bases left in between. The length of the CDR3 is 13 residues. DNA of the CDR3: TGCAGCGTCTGGGGGTATACGAACACTGAAGCTTTCTTT. Translated: CSVWGYTNTEAFF.

Comment on this clonotype: This may be a read error: a much more frequent sequence differs by one nucleotide. This is likely a read error, given that the CDR3 carries no conserved phenylalanine or tryptophan at its end. This chain links TRBV7-9 with TRBJ2-3; no clear D gene. Per germline, CDR1 SEHNR and CDR2 FQNEAQ (reference sequence). The CDR3 runs 16 residues. Deletions cut 3 bases from V and 2 bases from J, with 15 bases between. This CDR3 reads CASSLTRNLYTDTQYL. The CDR3, as DNA: TGTGCCAGCAGCTTGACCAGGAACCTTTACACAGATACGCAGTATCTT.

This clonotype showed up many times. The chain links TRBV7-9 to TRBJ2-5, with D unresolved. Per the germline V gene, CDR1 is SEHNR and CDR2 is FQNEAQ (reference sequence). V lost 2 bases and J lost 3, with 4 bases in between. This CDR3 has 12 residues. The CDR3 nucleotides are TGTGCCAGCAGCTTACTAAAAGAGACCCAGTACTTC. Translated: CASSLLKETQYF. Filled out from reference TRBV7-9 and TRBJ2-5, the complete variable domain reads DTGVSQNPRHKITKRGQNVTFRCDPISEHNRLYWYRQTLGQGPEFLTYFQNEAQLEKSRLLSDRFSAERPKGSFSTLEIQRTEQGDSAMYLCASSLLKETQYFGPGTRLLVL.

This clonotype was counted at least ten times. V and J are TRBV7-9 and TRBJ2-3; D gene ambiguous. The CDR3 spans 10 residues. Germline values: CDR1 SEHNR, CDR2 FQNEAQ (reference sequence). The V gene lost 6 bases and the J gene lost 3 bases, with 1 base spanning the gap. CDR3: CASSTDTQYF. The CDR3 bases are TGTGCCAGCAGTACAGATACGCAGTATTTT.

About this clonotype: The junction departs from the called germline gene at one end, perhaps through a read error. The gene calls are TRBV2 and TRBJ2-7; 11 bases align to TRBD2. Per germline, CDR1 SNHLY and CDR2 FYNNEI. The CDR3 contains 15 residues. CDR3 in DNA: TGTGCCATGCGGGAGACTAGCGGGGCGGCCTACGAGCAGCACTTC. Its protein is CAMRETSGAAYEQHF.

The chain uses TRBV12-3 or TRBV12-4 and TRBJ2-1, with 7 bases lining up with TRBD1. Trimming at V came to 6 bases and at J to 9 bases, leaving 17 bases not matched to a gene. There are 16 residues in the CDR3. CDR3 sequence reads: CASSADRAMGNTEQFF. DNA of the CDR3: TGTGCCAGCAGCGCTGACAGGGCGATGGGAAATACTGAGCAGTTCTTC.

This clonotype occurred many times. This rearrangement joins TRBV25-1 to TRBJ1-3; TRBD1 matches at 7 bases. The CDR3 is 16 residues long. Germline CDR1 is MGHDK and CDR2 is SYGVNS. V shed 1 base and J 0 bases; nucleotides not matched to a gene: 3. CDR3 loop: CASSEWRDSSGNTIYF. DNA for the CDR3: TGTGCCAGCAGTGAATGGAGGGACAGCTCTGGAAACACCATATATTTT. The full variable domain, with the rest looked up from reference TRBV25-1 and TRBJ1-3, is EADIYQTPRYLVIGTGKKITLECSQTMGHDKMYWYQQDPGMELHLIHYSYGVNSTEKGDLSSESTVSRIRTEHFPLTLESARPSHTSQYLCASSEWRDSSGNTIYFGEGSWLTVV.

This chain connects TRBV27 to TRBJ1-1, with D perhaps TRBD1 (5 bases). This CDR3 has 15 amino acids. V lost 2 bases and J lost 3, with 13 bases in between. The germline V gene has CDR1 MNHEY and CDR2 SMNVEV (reference sequence). The CDR3 protein is CASSLGDGSYTEAFF. The CDR3 DNA reads as TGTGCCAGCAGTTTAGGGGACGGTTCTTACACTGAAGCTTTCTTT.

This chain connects TRBV4-1 to TRBJ2-3; D possibly corresponds to TRBD2 (5 bases). The germline V gene has CDR1 MGHRA and CDR2 YSYEKL. Trimming cost V 4 bases and J 0 bases, with 11 bases left between them. The CDR3 loop spans 15 amino acids. CDR3 in amino acids: CASSPAGDSTDTQYF. CDR3 DNA sequence: TGCGCCAGCAGCCCCGCGGGTGATAGCACAGATACGCAGTATTTT.

This chain joins TRBV6-4 and TRBJ1-1, with D possibly matching TRBD1 (5 bases). This CDR3 is built from 16 residues. V lost 9 bases to trimming and J lost 6 bases, with 26 bases between them. CDR1 MRHNA and CDR2 SNTAGT come from the germline V gene. In DNA, the CDR3 is TGTGCCAGGGACCGGGACTGTTCTTCCCCCAGGGCTGAAGCTTTCTTT. Protein sequence: CARDRDCSSPRAEAFF.

This clonotype was picked up many times. The chain joins TRBV6-2 or TRBV6-3 to TRBJ1-5, with D hard to call. The V end was cut by 8 bases, the J end by 6 bases, with 20 bases between. The V gene's germline CDR1 is MNHEY and CDR2 SVGEGT. The length of the CDR3 is 15 residues. The CDR3 coding sequence is TGTGCCAGCTCTCAGTCCGGGGAGTTTCTTCAGCCCCAGCATTTT. Translating gives CASSQSGEFLQPQHF.

This clonotype was detected ten times or more. The genes are TRBV13 and TRBJ2-7, with D possibly called TRBD1 or TRBD2 (5 bases each). The CDR3 consists of 13 residues. The V end was cut by 5 bases, the J end by 6 bases, with 14 bases between. Germline V CDR1 and CDR2: PRHDT, FYEKMQ (reference sequence). The CDR3 nucleotides are TGTGCCAGCAGCCCCGAGGGGCTAACCGAGCAGTACTTC. Translating it yields CASSPEGLTEQYF.

Note on this clonotype: An end of the junction does not agree with germline; a read error may underlie this. V usage is TRBV15 and J usage is TRBJ2-7; D is perhaps TRBD2 (6 bases). CDR3 size: 13 residues. Germline assignment: CDR1 LNHNV and CDR2 YYDKDF (reference sequence). For the CDR3, the DNA is TGTGCCGCCAGCCCCGCTGGGGGGTACGAGCAGTACTTC. Its translation: CAASPAGGYEQYF.

In regard to this clonotype: A much larger clone differs by one base, so this may be a read error. This chain links TRBV29-1 with TRBJ1-1; D is unclear. V lost 7 bases, J lost 2 bases, and 8 bases lay in between. This CDR3 spans 11 amino acids. The germline gives CDR1 SQVTM, CDR2 ANQGSEA. In DNA, the CDR3 is TGCAGCGCCGTTAAAAACACTGAAGCTTTCTTT. Translation: CSAVKNTEAFF.

This clonotype was seen a few times. J is TRBJ2-3 and V is TRBV19, with unresolved D. Germline V gives CDR1 LNHDA, CDR2 SQIVND (reference sequence). The CDR3 has 16 residues. The V gene lost 7 bases and the J gene lost 2 bases, with 19 bases spanning the gap. Written as DNA, the CDR3 is TGTGCCAGTACTCAGGAGCTAGGGATCTTCACAGATACGCAGTATTTT. Translation gives CASTQELGIFTDTQYF.